Following are 16 T cell receptor beta chains from one sample sequenced in a study of glioma-infiltrating T cells. Amplification of TCR alpha and beta CDR3 regions from RNA used iRepertoire nested multiplex PCR. TCRdb reanalysed the multiplex PCR reads using MiXCR and keeps one entry per CDR3 protein. The sample includes roughly 200,000 distinct CDR3 sequences, around 30% of them seen just once. Sequencing was done on a sample of glioma tissue, nonneoplastic brain tissue, or PBMCs (not recorded which). These receptors were taken from a human donor with low-grade glioma or glioblastoma, undergoing nonglioma brain surgery, or in good health (not recorded which).

For this clonotype: A read error is possible here, since a much larger clone lies one base away. V gene TRBV20-1 combines with J gene TRBJ2-1; 12 positions agree with TRBD2. The ends lost 8 bases at V and 7 bases at J; junction bases unmatched: 9. Germline CDR1 is DFQATT and CDR2 is SNEGSKA (reference sequence). This CDR3 region has 14 residues. The CDR3 coding sequence is TGCAGTTCCGCTCTGACTAGCGGGAGAAATGAGCAGTTCTTC. Protein product: CSSALTSGRNEQFF.

There are a few counts of this clonotype. The rearrangement uses TRBV4-3 and TRBJ2-7; no clear D gene. The CDR3 contains 15 residues. V lost 0 bases, J lost 5 bases, and 14 bases lay in between. CDR1 LGHNA and CDR2 YSLEER come from the germline V gene. The CDR3 here is CASSQDAGSNHEQYF. DNA of the CDR3: TGCGCCAGCAGCCAAGATGCCGGCTCGAACCACGAGCAGTACTTC.

Worth noting for this clonotype: A clone one base away is much larger, so this may be a read error. V is TRBV14 and J is TRBJ2-1, with 7 bases identical to TRBD2. V was pared by 2 bases and J by 2 bases, with 6 bases of the junction left unmatched. The CDR3 is 16 residues long. CDR1 is SGHDN and CDR2 is FVKESK in the germline V gene. In DNA, the CDR3 is TGTGCCAGCAGCCAATCCACTAGCGAGACCTACAATGAGCAGTTCTTC. It specifies CASSQSTSETYNEQFF.

At least ten counts were recorded for this clonotype. The gene calls are TRBV27 and TRBJ2-5, with D perhaps assigned TRBD1 or TRBD2 (5 bases each). The V gene lost 6 bases and the J gene lost 7 bases, with 18 bases spanning the gap. The CDR3 totals 14 residues. Germline assignment: CDR1 MNHEY and CDR2 SMNVEV (reference sequence). The CDR3 bases are TGTGCCAGCAGCATGACTGGGGGAGCCGGGACCCAGTACTTC. Its protein is CASSMTGGAGTQYF.

Remarks on this clonotype: At one boundary the junction diverges from the germline segment, which might be a read error. The chain is built from TRBV27 and TRBJ2-1; 13 bases are shared with TRBD2. This CDR3 spans 15 amino acids. The V gene's germline CDR1 is MNHEY and CDR2 SMNVEV (reference sequence). CDR3 DNA: TGTGCCAGCAGTTTCCGACTAGCGGGAGGCCCAAAGCAGCTCTTC. Its protein is CASSFRLAGGPKQLF.

Worth noting for this clonotype: At one end, the junction sequence differs from germline, possibly due to a read error. The rearrangement uses TRBV20-1 and TRBJ2-7; D remains ambiguous. CDR3 length: 13 amino acids. Germline lookup yields CDR1 DFQATT and CDR2 SNEGSKA (reference sequence). The CDR3 protein is CSSRDRTDYGQYF. In DNA, the CDR3 is TGCAGTTCTAGAGACCGGACGGATTACGGGCAGTACTTC.

With regard to this clonotype: This may come from a read error, since a much larger clone is one base off. The chain carries TRBV29-1 and TRBJ1-2; tentatively, D is TRBD1 (6 bases). The CDR3 spans 11 residues. Germline V lookup: CDR1 SQVTM, CDR2 ANQGSEA. The CDR3 DNA is TGCGGCGCGAAGGGGGACTATGGCTACACCTTC. Translating gives CGAKGDYGYTF.

The CDR3 loop is CASSELAGGRTGELFF. CDR3 bases: TGTGCCAGCAGTGAACTAGCGGGAGGTCGCACCGGGGAGCTGTTTTTT. The gene calls are TRBV6-1 and TRBJ2-2; 11 nucleotides align to TRBD2. Germline CDR1 MNHNS, CDR2 SASEGT. The CDR3 runs 16 residues. After removal of 2 bases from V and 4 bases from J, the junction contained 3 bases not matched to a gene.

Turning to this clonotype: A read error may explain this, as a much larger clone is one base away. This chain joins TRBV4-1 and TRBJ2-7; 8 bases align to TRBD1. Germline V gene data show CDR1 as MGHRA and CDR2 as YSYEKL. The ends lost 7 bases at V and 2 bases at J; junction bases unmatched: 7. The CDR3 runs to 14 residues. CDR3 sequence (DNA): TGCGCCAGCATCCGGGGACAGGCAACCTACGAGCAGTACTTC. Its protein product is CASIRGQATYEQYF.

This clonotype has a count of ten or more. V and J are TRBV28 and TRBJ2-3; D remains unclear. V shed 5 bases and J shed 4 bases, with 13 bases lying between them. This CDR3 contains 14 residues. Germline values: CDR1 MDHEN, CDR2 SYDVKM. CDR3 in amino acids: CASSHYRDADTQYF. DNA for the CDR3: TGTGCCAGCAGTCACTATAGAGACGCAGATACGCAGTATTTT.

This clonotype was recorded many times. The rearrangement links TRBV27 to TRBJ2-3; TRBD2 might be the D (5 bases). This CDR3 is built from 13 residues. Between the trimmed V and J ends, which lost 8 bases and 3 bases, there was a span of 12 bases. Germline CDR1 MNHEY, CDR2 SMNVEV (reference sequence). CDR3 sequence: CASGLDQTDTQYF. CDR3 coding DNA: TGTGCCAGCGGACTCGACCAGACAGATACGCAGTATTTT.

This chain connects TRBV7-9 to TRBJ2-7, with a tentative D call TRBD1 (5 bases). V was clipped by 5 bases and J by 13 bases, with 18 bases between them. Germline V lookup: CDR1 SEHNR, CDR2 FQNEAQ (reference sequence). The CDR3 sequence is 12 residues long. CDR3 in amino acids: CASSPGALGQYF. As DNA, the CDR3 is TGTGCCAGCAGCCCTGGGGCCCTCGGGCAATACTTC.

This clonotype has only one observation. The chain recombines TRBV19 with TRBJ1-6; unclear D gene. V was clipped by 6 bases and J by 7 bases, with 16 bases between them. The CDR3 contains 15 residues. The germline V gene has CDR1 LNHDA and CDR2 SQIVND (reference sequence). The CDR3 protein is CASSSGGRSNSPLHF. CDR3 nucleotides: TGTGCCAGTAGCTCTGGCGGGCGGTCGAATTCACCCCTCCACTTT.

This clonotype was recorded at least ten times. The chain couples TRBV6-1 to TRBJ2-7; no clear D. Germline CDR1 and CDR2: MNHNS and SASEGT. The CDR3 is 15 residues long. Trimming removed 5 bases at V and 3 bases at J, with 17 bases between. CDR3 sequence (DNA): TGTGCCAGCAGTTATTTTCCCTTCCAATACTACGAGCAGTACTTC. Its protein product is CASSYFPFQYYEQYF.

In this sample, this clonotype turned up many times. The V and J genes are TRBV4-1 and TRBJ2-5; D not resolved. The length of the CDR3 is 17 residues. Trimming cost V 0 bases and J 0 bases, with 14 bases left between them. Germline assignment: CDR1 MGHRA and CDR2 YSYEKL. CDR3 coding DNA: TGCGCCAGCAGCCAAGAAAATGTGGGAACGTACCAAGAGACCCAGTACTTC. This gives the protein CASSQENVGTYQETQYF.

In its sample, this clonotype was seen a few times. V usage is TRBV12-3 or TRBV12-4 and J usage is TRBJ2-1, with 10 positions matching TRBD2. Trimming took 4 bases from V and 2 from J; bases not matched to a gene: 2. The CDR3 is made up of 15 amino acids. Written as DNA, the CDR3 is TGTGCCAGCAGTTGGACTAGCGGAACCTACAATGAGCAGTTCTTC. This codes for CASSWTSGTYNEQFF.